This TCR beta chain originates from a study of T cells expressing NK-cell markers. On the study more broadly: Just one sequenced donor of eight was HCMV-seronegative, while seven were seropositive. Findings and caveats of the study: Roughly six donors had dominant NKG2C+ clonotypes that comprised roughly 1.0-8% of their CD8+ T cells. In a few donors, dominant clonotypes made up about 25-60.1% of CD3+CD56-NKG2C+ cells.

Making the TCR beta cDNA relied on 5'RACE template switching with UMIs. After re-calling the 5' RACE reads, TCRdb lists one entry per CDR3 protein, DNA absent. The table lists roughly 180,000 distinct CDR3 sequences. Concerning this clonotype itself: Its target is unknown.

This clonotype was obtained from a woman aged 18 to 75 in good health. Sequencing was done on a sample of blood T cells: a sorted CD56 or NKG2C T cell subset, CD4+ or CD8+ T cells, or bulk PBMC T cells (not recorded which).

The CDR3 reads CASSFRRQGAGDTQYF. The chain recombines TRBV5-5 with TRBJ2-3; TCRdb lists TRBD1, though no DNA is available to test this call. The length of the CDR3 is 16 residues. CDR1 is SGHKS and CDR2 is YYEKEE in the germline V gene (reference sequence).